The 23 T cell receptor beta chains below come from one sample, sequenced in a study of blood T cell repertoires in COVID-19. TCRdb's copy holds only in-frame clones and misses some; the assay was immunoSEQ multiplex PCR. Of about 120,000 clones in the sample, approximately 80% were seen once. The material sequenced was peripheral blood. These TCRs come from a woman aged 45 to 65 with acute or convalescent COVID-19.

As to this clone: No DNA is shown, since the ends of the CDR3 on it are uncertain; the CDR3 is the one TCRdb lists. The rearrangement joins TRBV27 to TRBJ1-1. In germline, CDR1 is MNHEY, CDR2 SMNVEV (reference sequence). From its first to its last residue, the CDR3 has 13 amino acids. The CDR3 here is CASSLERDTEAFF.

V gene TRBV7-3 combines with J gene TRBJ2-1; D is possibly TRBD2 (6 bases). From germline, CDR1 is SGHTA and CDR2 FQGTGA. The CDR3 covers 15 residues. V dropped 5 bases and J dropped 3 bases, with 14 bases sitting between them. The CDR3 reads CASSPRGGVYNEQFF. CDR3 bases: TGTGCCAGCAGCCCCCGGGGCGGGGTCTACAATGAGCAGTTCTTC.

The rearrangement links TRBV6-5 to TRBJ1-5; 9 nucleotides match TRBD1. The trim removed 4 bases at V and 7 bases at J, leaving 2 bases unmatched. CDR3 length: 13 amino acids. Germline-derived CDR1 and CDR2 are MNHEY and SVGAGI. The CDR3 DNA reads as TGTGCCAGCAGTTCCGGACAGGGGCAGCCCCAGCATTTT. The encoded protein is CASSSGQGQPQHF.

J is TRBJ2-2 and V is TRBV5-1; unclear D gene. V was pared by 3 bases and J by 0 bases, with 12 bases between. The CDR3 loop spans 16 amino acids. The germline gives CDR1 SGHRS, CDR2 YFSETQ. For the CDR3, the DNA is TGCGCCAGCAGCTCTACAGCCCAGCCGAACACCGGGGAGCTGTTTTTT. This sequence encodes CASSSTAQPNTGELFF.

The chain couples TRBV20-1 to TRBJ1-1; possible D gene TRBD1, 5 bases. The CDR3 totals 11 residues. V was clipped by 6 bases and J by 8 bases, with 13 bases between them. Germline V gene data show CDR1 as DFQATT and CDR2 as SNEGSKA (reference sequence). CDR3: CSAHGGEEAFF. CDR3 in DNA: TGCAGTGCCCATGGGGGGGAAGAAGCTTTCTTT.

The V and J genes are TRBV5-6 and TRBJ2-7; D gene unclear. V gave up 1 base and J gave up 7 bases, with 15 bases separating them. Germline values: CDR1 SGHDT, CDR2 YYEEEE. The CDR3 has 14 residues. The CDR3 DNA reads as TGTGCCAGCAGCTTGCCCCCCCCTTCGAGGGAGCAGTACTTC. As protein: CASSLPPPSREQYF.

The chain has TRBV14 and TRBJ2-1; TRBD1 matches at 8 bases. The CDR3 is made up of 14 amino acids. With 3 bases clipped from V and 8 bases from J, the junction kept 6 bases outside the gene matches. Per the germline V gene, CDR1 is SGHDN and CDR2 is FVKESK. CDR3 DNA: TGTGCCAGCAGCCAGATGGACAGGGTTTATGAGCAGTTCTTC. Its translation is CASSQMDRVYEQFF.

V is TRBV5-4 and J is TRBJ2-2; 9 bases align to TRBD2. CDR1 is SGHNT, CDR2 YYREEE, per germline (reference sequence). The CDR3 consists of 18 residues. V shed 0 bases and J 0 bases; nucleotides not matched to a gene: 6. The CDR3 here is CASSLEGLARTNTGELFF. CDR3 sequence (DNA): TGTGCCAGCAGCTTGGAGGGACTAGCCCGAACGAACACCGGGGAGCTGTTTTTT.

The chain uses TRBV6-5 and TRBJ2-4, with TRBD1 as a possible D gene (6 bases). Germline V gene sequence: CDR1 MNHEY, CDR2 SVGAGI. The CDR3 consists of 15 residues. Deletions cut 10 bases from V and 4 bases from J, with 20 bases between. CDR3 in amino acids: CATAADSLIKNIQYF. CDR3 bases: TGTGCCACCGCAGCGGACAGCCTCATTAAAAACATTCAGTACTTC.

The V and J genes are TRBV9 and TRBJ1-3; 7 nucleotides line up with TRBD1. This CDR3 is 15 amino acids long. Germline V gives CDR1 SGDLS, CDR2 YYNGEE. The J segment lost 3 bases and the V segment lost 0 bases, leaving 3 bases of the junction unmatched. The CDR3 is CASSVGQGDGNTIYF. The DNA of the CDR3 is TGTGCCAGCAGCGTAGGACAGGGAGATGGAAACACCATATATTTT.

This clone was observed a few times. The rearrangement uses TRBV24-1 and TRBJ1-1; no clear D gene. Germline V gene lookup returns CDR1 KGHDR and CDR2 SFDVKD. The CDR3 length is 12 residues. Deletions cut 6 bases from V and 10 bases from J, with 14 bases between. The CDR3 protein is CATSKRSGRAFF. The CDR3 DNA follows: TGTGCCACCAGTAAGAGGAGCGGGAGAGCTTTCTTT.

This clone was picked up a small number of times. This sequence joins TRBV18 and TRBJ1-2; 9 bases match TRBD1. The CDR3 covers 17 residues. The J segment lost 1 base and the V segment lost 3 bases, leaving 9 bases of the junction unmatched. The V gene's germline CDR1 is KGHSH and CDR2 LQKENI. Here the CDR3 DNA reads TGTGCCAGCTCACCGACCGGGACAGGGTTATTTAACTATGGCTACACCTTC. Amino acid sequence: CASSPTGTGLFNYGYTF.

This clone was seen a handful of times. This chain's CDR3 is CASSRGHDASNEQFF. DNA of the CDR3: TGCGCCAGCAGCCGGGGACATGACGCCTCAAATGAGCAGTTCTTC. The chain is built from TRBV4-1 and TRBJ2-1, with D possibly being TRBD1 (6 bases). Deletions cut 4 bases from V and 7 bases from J, with 17 bases between. Germline V CDR1 and CDR2: MGHRA, YSYEKL. CDR3 length equals 15 residues.

This clone was seen just once. The CDR3 region is CSVTQGATYEQYF. DNA of the CDR3: TGCAGCGTTACACAGGGGGCTACCTACGAGCAGTACTTC. The rearrangement joins TRBV29-1 to TRBJ2-7, with 9 bases lining up with TRBD1. J gave up 2 bases and V 5 bases, and 4 bases lay outside the gene matches. This CDR3 region has 13 residues. CDR1 is SQVTM, CDR2 ANQGSEA, per germline.

The chain uses TRBV19 and TRBJ2-7, with D uncertain. The V end was cut by 3 bases, the J end by 0 bases, with 9 bases between. The CDR3 has 14 amino acids. CDR1 is LNHDA and CDR2 is SQIVND in the germline V gene (reference sequence). As DNA, the CDR3 is TGTGCCAGTAGTATGTTGGAGCGCTCCTACGAGCAGTACTTC. Its protein product is CASSMLERSYEQYF. Drawing the rest from reference TRBV19 and TRBJ2-7, the complete variable domain is DGGITQSPKYLFRKEGQNVTLSCEQNLNHDAMYWYRQDPGQGLRLIYYSQIVNDFQKGDIAEGYSVSREKKESFPLTVTSAQKNPTAFYLCASSMLERSYEQYFGPGTRLTVT.

The V call is TRBV11-3, the J call TRBJ2-5; TRBD1 matches at 8 bases. The CDR3 spans 16 residues. V was clipped by 2 bases and J by 3 bases; unmatched bases: 8. Germline lookup yields CDR1 SGHNT and CDR2 YENEEA. CDR3 amino acids: CASSLTPSGGKETQYF. The CDR3 region has the DNA TGTGCCAGCAGCTTAACCCCCTCAGGGGGCAAAGAGACCCAGTACTTC.

This clone was seen once. The J gene is TRBJ1-1, the V gene TRBV5-1; 9 bases match TRBD1. From germline, CDR1 is SGHRS and CDR2 YFSETQ. The CDR3 contains 14 residues. Trimming cost V 3 bases and J 8 bases; bases outside gene matches: 8. The CDR3 loop reads CASSSQPDRGEAFF. CDR3 DNA: TGCGCCAGCAGCTCACAGCCGGACAGGGGCGAAGCTTTCTTT. The full variable domain, its missing parts supplied by reference TRBV5-1 and TRBJ1-1, is KAGVTQTPRYLIKTRGQQVTLSCSPISGHRSVSWYQQTPGQGLQFLFEYFSETQRNKGNFPGRFSGRQFSNSRSEMNVSTLELGDSALYLCASSSQPDRGEAFFGQGTRLTVV.

The chain is built from TRBV4-1 and TRBJ1-6, with 9 bases that match TRBD1. The V gene's germline CDR1 is MGHRA and CDR2 YSYEKL. With V trimmed by 4 bases and J by 7 bases, 11 bases remained unmatched. The CDR3 runs 17 residues. CDR3 coding DNA: TGCGCCAGCAGCCGAGTGCTACAGGGGGCGCAAAATTCACCCCTCCACTTT. Translating it yields CASSRVLQGAQNSPLHF.

V and J are TRBV19 and TRBJ2-7; TRBD1 aligns across 9 bases. V lost 7 bases and J lost 7; bases outside the gene matches: 11. The CDR3 has 14 amino acids. Germline CDR1 is LNHDA and CDR2 is SQIVND (reference sequence). In nucleotides, the CDR3 is TGTGCCAGTACCCCTTCGGCGGGACAGGGTGAGCAGTACTTC. Translated, it gives CASTPSAGQGEQYF.

The rearrangement joins TRBV6-1 to TRBJ2-5, with D maybe TRBD1 (5 bases). The V end was cut by 1 base, the J end by 4 bases, with 10 bases between. The CDR3 is made up of 14 amino acids. Germline CDR1 MNHNS, CDR2 SASEGT. CDR3 region: CASSEVGRRETQYF. The CDR3 DNA is TGTGCCAGCAGTGAAGTGGGGCGTCGAGAGACCCAGTACTTC.

This chain connects TRBV6-5 to TRBJ2-1; the D gene is possibly TRBD1 (6 bases). Per germline, CDR1 MNHEY and CDR2 SVGAGI. The V end was cut by 10 bases, the J end by 8 bases, with 12 bases between. The length of the CDR3 is 11 residues. The CDR3 nucleotides read TGTGCCATCACAGGGTTCTATGAGCAGTTCTTC. Amino acid sequence: CAITGFYEQFF.

This clone was observed a single time. This sequence joins TRBV10-2 and TRBJ1-1, with D possibly matching TRBD1 (6 bases). V was pared by 4 bases and J by 2 bases, with 14 bases between. Germline-derived CDR1 and CDR2 are WSHSY and SAAADI. The CDR3 has 15 amino acids. CDR3 residues: CASSGFGRGNTEAFF. Written as DNA, the CDR3 is TGCGCCAGCAGTGGGTTTGGCAGGGGAAACACTGAAGCTTTCTTT.

The rearrangement links TRBV10-3 to TRBJ2-3; 8 nucleotides align to TRBD2. From germline, CDR1 is ENHRY and CDR2 SYGVKD. The CDR3 is 15 residues long. V gave up 9 bases and J gave up 2 bases; unmatched junction bases: 10. CDR3 protein: CAIRGGRDATDTQYF. CDR3 sequence (DNA): TGTGCCATACGGGGGGGGAGAGATGCCACAGATACGCAGTATTTT.